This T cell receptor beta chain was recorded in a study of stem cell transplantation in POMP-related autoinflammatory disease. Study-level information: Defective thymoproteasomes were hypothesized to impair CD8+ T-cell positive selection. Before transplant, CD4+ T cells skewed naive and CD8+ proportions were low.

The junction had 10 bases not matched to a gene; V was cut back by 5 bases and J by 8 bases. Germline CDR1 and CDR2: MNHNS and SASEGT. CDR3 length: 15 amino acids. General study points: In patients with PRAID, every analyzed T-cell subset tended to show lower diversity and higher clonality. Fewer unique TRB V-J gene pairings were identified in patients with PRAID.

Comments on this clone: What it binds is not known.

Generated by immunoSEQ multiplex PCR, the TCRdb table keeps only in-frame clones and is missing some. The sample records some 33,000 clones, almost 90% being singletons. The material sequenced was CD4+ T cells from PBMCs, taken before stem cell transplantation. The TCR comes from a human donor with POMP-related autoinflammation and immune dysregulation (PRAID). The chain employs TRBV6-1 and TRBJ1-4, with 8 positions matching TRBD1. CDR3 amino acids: CASSTSPGQAEKLFF. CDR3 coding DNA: TGTGCCAGCAGTACCTCACCGGGACAGGCAGAAAAACTGTTTTTT.